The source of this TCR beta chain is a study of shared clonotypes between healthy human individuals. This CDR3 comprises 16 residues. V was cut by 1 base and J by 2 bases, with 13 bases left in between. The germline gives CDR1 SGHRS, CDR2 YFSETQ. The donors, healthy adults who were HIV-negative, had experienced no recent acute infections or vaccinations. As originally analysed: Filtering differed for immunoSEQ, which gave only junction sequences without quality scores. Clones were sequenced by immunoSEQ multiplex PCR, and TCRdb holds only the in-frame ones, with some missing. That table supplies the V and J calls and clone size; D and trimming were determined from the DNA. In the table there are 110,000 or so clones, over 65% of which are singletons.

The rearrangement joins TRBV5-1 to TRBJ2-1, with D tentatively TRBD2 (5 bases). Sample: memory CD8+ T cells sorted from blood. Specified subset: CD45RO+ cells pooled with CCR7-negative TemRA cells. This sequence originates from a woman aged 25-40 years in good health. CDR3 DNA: TGCGCCAGCAGCTTGTATCTTTCTAGCACCTACAATGAGCAGTTCTTC. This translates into CASSLYLSSTYNEQFF.